The TCR beta chain described here comes from a study of blood T cell repertoires in COVID-19. In the study overall: The study drew acute and convalescent COVID-19 samples from the United States, Italy and Spain. The cDNA or gDNA used as material had been derived from T cells, B-cell-depleted T cells, or PBMCs.

The CDR3 has 14 amino acids. With 2 bases clipped from V and 6 bases from J, the junction kept 4 bases outside the gene matches. Germline V gene data show CDR1 as MRHNA and CDR2 as SNTAGT. Original analysis: Quantification of nucleated cells was approximated via reference gene primer amplification. Assay used: immunoSEQ multiplex PCR; TCRdb lists only in-frame clones, some missing. Clone size and the V and J calls come from that table; the DNA yielded D and trimming. The data show around 300,000 clones, around 85% seen once. V and J are TRBV6-4 and TRBJ2-1; TRBD1 aligns across 7 bases. The origin of this receptor is a woman in her 30s who had recovered from COVID-19. The specimen sequenced was peripheral blood. The CDR3 region is CASSDGQGVNEQFF. The CDR3, as DNA: TGTGCCAGCAGTGACGGGCAGGGGGTCAATGAGCAGTTCTTC.